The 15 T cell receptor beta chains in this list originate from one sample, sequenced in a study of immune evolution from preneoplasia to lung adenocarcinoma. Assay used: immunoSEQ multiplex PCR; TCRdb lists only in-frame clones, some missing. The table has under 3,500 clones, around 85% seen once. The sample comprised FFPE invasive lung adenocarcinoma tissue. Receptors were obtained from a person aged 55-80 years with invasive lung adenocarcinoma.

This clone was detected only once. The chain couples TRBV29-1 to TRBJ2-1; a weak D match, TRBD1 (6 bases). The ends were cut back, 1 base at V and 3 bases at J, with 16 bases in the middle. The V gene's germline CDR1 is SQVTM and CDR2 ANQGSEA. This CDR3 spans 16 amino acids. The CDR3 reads CSVEGGLTGNYNEQFF. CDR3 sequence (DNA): TGCAGCGTTGAAGGGGGGTTGACAGGTAACTACAATGAGCAGTTCTTC.

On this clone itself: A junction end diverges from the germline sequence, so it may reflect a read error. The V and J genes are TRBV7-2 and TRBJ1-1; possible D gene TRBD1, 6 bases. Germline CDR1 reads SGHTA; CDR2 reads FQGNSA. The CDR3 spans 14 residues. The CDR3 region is CASSQQGSDTEVFF. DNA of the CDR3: TGTGCCAGCAGCCAACAGGGATCGGACACTGAAGTTTTCTTT. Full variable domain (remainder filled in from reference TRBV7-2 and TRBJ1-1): GAGVSQSPSNKVTEKGKDVELRCDPISGHTALYWYRQSLGQGLEFLIYFQGNSAPDKSGLPSDRFSAERTGGSVSTLTIQRTQQEDSAVYLCASSQQGSDTEVFFGQGTRLTVV.

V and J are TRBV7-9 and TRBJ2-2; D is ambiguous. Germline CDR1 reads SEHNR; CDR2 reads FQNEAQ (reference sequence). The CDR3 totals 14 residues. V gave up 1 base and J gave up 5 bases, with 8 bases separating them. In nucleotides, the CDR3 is TGTGCCAGCAGCTTAGTCGGGTTGACCGGGGAGCTGTTTTTT. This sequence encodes CASSLVGLTGELFF.

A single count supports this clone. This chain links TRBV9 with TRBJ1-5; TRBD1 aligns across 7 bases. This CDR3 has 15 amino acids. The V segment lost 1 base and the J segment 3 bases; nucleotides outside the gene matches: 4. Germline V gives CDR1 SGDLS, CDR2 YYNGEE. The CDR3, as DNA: TGTGCCAGCAGCGTATCGGGACAGTCCAATCAGCCCCAGCATTTT. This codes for CASSVSGQSNQPQHF.

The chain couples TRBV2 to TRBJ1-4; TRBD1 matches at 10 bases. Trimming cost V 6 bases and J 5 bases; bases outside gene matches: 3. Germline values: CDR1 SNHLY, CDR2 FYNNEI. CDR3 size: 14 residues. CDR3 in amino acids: CASRVDRGNEKLFF. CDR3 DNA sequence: TGTGCCAGCAGGGTGGACAGGGGGAATGAAAAACTGTTTTTT.

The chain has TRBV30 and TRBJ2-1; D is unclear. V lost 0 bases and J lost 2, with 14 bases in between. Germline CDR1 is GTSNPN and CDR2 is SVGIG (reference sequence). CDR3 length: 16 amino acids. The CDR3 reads CAWSVLSGTPYNEQFF. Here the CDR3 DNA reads TGTGCCTGGAGTGTACTTTCGGGCACACCCTACAATGAGCAGTTCTTC.

In DNA, the CDR3 is TGTGCCAGCAGCCTAAAGGGGGCTAGCAATCAGCCCCAGCATTTT. As protein: CASSLKGASNQPQHF. V and J are TRBV9 and TRBJ1-5; TRBD1 agrees at 7 bases. From germline, CDR1 is SGDLS and CDR2 YYNGEE. Trimming at V came to 4 bases and at J to 0 bases, leaving 4 bases not matched to a gene. This CDR3 spans 15 amino acids.

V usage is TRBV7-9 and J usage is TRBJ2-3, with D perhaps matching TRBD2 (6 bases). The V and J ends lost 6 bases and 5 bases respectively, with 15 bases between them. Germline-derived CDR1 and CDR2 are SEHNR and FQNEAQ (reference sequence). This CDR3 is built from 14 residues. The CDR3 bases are TGTGCCAGCAGTGTTAGCGGTATTGTAGATACGCAGTATTTT. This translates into CASSVSGIVDTQYF.

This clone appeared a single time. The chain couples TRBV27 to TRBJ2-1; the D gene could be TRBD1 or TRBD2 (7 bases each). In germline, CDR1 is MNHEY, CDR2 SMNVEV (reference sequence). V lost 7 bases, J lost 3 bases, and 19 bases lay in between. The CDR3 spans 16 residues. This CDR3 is CASTSGRGRIYNEQFF. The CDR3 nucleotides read TGTGCCAGCACCTCAGGGAGGGGGCGAATCTACAATGAGCAGTTCTTC.

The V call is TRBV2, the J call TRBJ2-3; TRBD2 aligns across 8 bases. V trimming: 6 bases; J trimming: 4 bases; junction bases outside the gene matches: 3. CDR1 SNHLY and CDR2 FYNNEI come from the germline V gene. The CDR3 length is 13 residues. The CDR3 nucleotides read TGTGCCAGCAGCGGGACTAGGGCAGATACGCAGTATTTT. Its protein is CASSGTRADTQYF.

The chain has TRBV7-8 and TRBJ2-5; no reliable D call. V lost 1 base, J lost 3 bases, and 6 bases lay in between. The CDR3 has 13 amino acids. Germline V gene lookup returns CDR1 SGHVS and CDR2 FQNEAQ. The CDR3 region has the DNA TGTGCCAGCAGCTTAGTTCGGGAAGAGACCCAGTACTTC. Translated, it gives CASSLVREETQYF. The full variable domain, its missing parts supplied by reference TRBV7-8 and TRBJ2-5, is GAGVSQSPRYKVAKRGQDVALRCDPISGHVSLFWYQQALGQGPEFLTYFQNEAQLDKSGLPSDRFFAERPEGSVSTLKIQRTQQEDSAVYLCASSLVREETQYFGPGTRLLVL.

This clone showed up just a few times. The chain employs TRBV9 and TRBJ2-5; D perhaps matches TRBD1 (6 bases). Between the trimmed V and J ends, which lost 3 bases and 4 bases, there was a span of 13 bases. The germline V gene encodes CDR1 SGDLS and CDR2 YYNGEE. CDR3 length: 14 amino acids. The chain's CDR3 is CASSEGHMGETQYF. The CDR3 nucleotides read TGTGCCAGCAGCGAGGGACATATGGGAGAGACCCAGTACTTC.

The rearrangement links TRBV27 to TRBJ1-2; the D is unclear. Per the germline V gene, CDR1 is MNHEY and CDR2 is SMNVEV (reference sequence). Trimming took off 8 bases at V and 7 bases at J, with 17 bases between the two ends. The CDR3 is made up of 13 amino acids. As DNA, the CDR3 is TGTGCCAGCGGCTCACCAGAGGAGGGTGGCTACACCTTC. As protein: CASGSPEEGGYTF.

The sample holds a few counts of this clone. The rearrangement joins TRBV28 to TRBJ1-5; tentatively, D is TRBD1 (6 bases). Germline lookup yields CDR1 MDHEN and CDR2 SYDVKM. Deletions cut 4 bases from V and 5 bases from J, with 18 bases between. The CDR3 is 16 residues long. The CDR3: CASSSRRAGAHQPQHF. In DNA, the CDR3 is TGTGCCAGCAGTTCTCGTCGGGCAGGGGCACATCAGCCCCAGCATTTT.

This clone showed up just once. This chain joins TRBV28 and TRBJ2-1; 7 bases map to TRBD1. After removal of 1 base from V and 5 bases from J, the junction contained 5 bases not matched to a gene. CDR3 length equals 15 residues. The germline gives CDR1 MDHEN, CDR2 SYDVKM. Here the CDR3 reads CASSLFGTENNEQFF. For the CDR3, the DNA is TGTGCCAGCAGTTTATTCGGGACAGAGAACAATGAGCAGTTCTTC.